The rows below give T cell receptor beta chains drawn from one sample of a study of blood T cell repertoires in COVID-19. Assay: immunoSEQ multiplex PCR; the TCRdb copy retains only in-frame clones and omits some. This sample carries over 200,000 clones, more than 85% of them seen once, and the ten largest clones take 0.8% to 1%. The source material was peripheral blood. These TCRs come from a man between 60 and 75 years old with COVID-19, enrolled during active disease. Both conserved end residues are part of each CDR3. The D gene is left open where the match is weak.

cdr3_aa: CASSGRGQGGQPQHF
cdr3_nt: TGTGCCAGCAGTGGGCGGGGACAGGGTGGTCAGCCCCAGCATTTT
d_call: TRBD1
j_call: TRBJ1-5
v_call: TRBV6-2/TRBV6-3

cdr3_aa: CASSQDGQTSTDTQYF
cdr3_nt: TGTGCCAGCAGCCAAGATGGGCAGACCTCCACAGATACGCAGTATTTT
d_call: NA
j_call: TRBJ2-3
v_call: TRBV3-1/TRBV3-2

cdr3_aa: CASTEWGGTEAFF
cdr3_nt: TGTGCCAGTACCGAGTGGGGAGGCACTGAAGCTTTCTTT
d_call: NA
j_call: TRBJ1-1
v_call: TRBV5-4

cdr3_aa: CASSSRDSSSYNEQFF
cdr3_nt: TGTGCCAGTAGCAGCCGGGACTCGAGCTCCTACAATGAGCAGTTCTTC
d_call: NA
j_call: TRBJ2-1
v_call: TRBV19

cdr3_aa: CASSRRQGEWDEQYF
cdr3_nt: TGTGCCAGCTCACGTAGACAGGGTGAATGGGACGAGCAGTACTTC
d_call: TRBD1
j_call: TRBJ2-7
v_call: TRBV18

cdr3_aa: CASSLASSGQPQHF
cdr3_nt: TGTGCCAGCAGCTTAGCAAGTAGCGGTCAGCCCCAGCATTTT
d_call: NA
j_call: TRBJ1-5
v_call: TRBV7-6

cdr3_aa: CASSDGQLSYEQYF
cdr3_nt: TGTGCCAGCAGCGACGGACAGCTTTCCTACGAGCAGTACTTC
d_call: NA
j_call: TRBJ2-7
v_call: TRBV9

cdr3_aa: CATSTVDNYGYTF
cdr3_nt: TGTGCCACCTCAACGGTAGATAACTATGGCTACACCTTC
d_call: NA
j_call: TRBJ1-2
v_call: TRBV24-1

cdr3_aa: CSAYPLAGVKTQYF
cdr3_nt: TGCAGCGCATACCCACTAGCGGGGGTGAAGACCCAGTACTTC
d_call: TRBD2
j_call: TRBJ2-5
v_call: TRBV29-1

cdr3_aa: CASSLTGAVSYEQYF
cdr3_nt: TGTGCCAGCAGTCTCACAGGGGCTGTCTCCTACGAGCAGTACTTC
d_call: TRBD1
j_call: TRBJ2-7
v_call: TRBV28

cdr3_aa: CASSLIAGGFTDTQYF
cdr3_nt: TGTGCCAGCAGCTTAATTGCGGGGGGCTTCACAGATACGCAGTATTTT
d_call: TRBD2
j_call: TRBJ2-3
v_call: TRBV7-3

cdr3_aa: CASSVEGTGYEQYF
cdr3_nt: TGTGCCAGCAGCGTAGAGGGGACTGGATACGAGCAGTACTTC
d_call: NA
j_call: TRBJ2-7
v_call: TRBV9

cdr3_aa: CASKPGQSSYNEQFF
cdr3_nt: TGTGCCAGCAAACCGGGACAGAGCTCCTACAATGAGCAGTTCTTC
d_call: TRBD1
j_call: TRBJ2-1
v_call: TRBV6-5

cdr3_aa: CASTTTPGTGYSNQPQHF
cdr3_nt: TGTGCCAGTACCACAACTCCCGGGACAGGGTATAGCAATCAGCCCCAGCATTTT
d_call: TRBD1
j_call: TRBJ1-5
v_call: TRBV19

cdr3_aa: CASSQDRGRTEAFF
cdr3_nt: TGTGCCAGCAGTCAGGACAGGGGGCGGACTGAAGCTTTCTTT
d_call: TRBD1
j_call: TRBJ1-1
v_call: TRBV6-5

cdr3_aa: CASSLGDGYYEQYF
cdr3_nt: TGTGCCAGCAGCTTGGGAGACGGATATTACGAGCAGTACTTC
d_call: NA
j_call: TRBJ2-7
v_call: TRBV13

cdr3_aa: CASSRDGLSYEQYF
cdr3_nt: TGTGCCAGCAGCCGGGACGGACTATCCTACGAGCAGTACTTC
d_call: NA
j_call: TRBJ2-7
v_call: TRBV28

cdr3_aa: CASSVRTFRDSSNTGELFF
cdr3_nt: TGTGCCAGCAGCGTCCGAACCTTCCGGGACAGCTCGAACACCGGGGAGCTGTTTTTT
d_call: TRBD1
j_call: TRBJ2-2
v_call: TRBV7-2